This passage covers 32 T cell receptor beta chains from one sample sequenced in a study of T cell repertoires in cytomegalovirus infection. TCRdb re-called the reads through MiXCR, storing one row per CDR3 protein. The sample contains 740,000 or so distinct CDR3 sequences, about a third of which appear only once. The sample comprised PBMCs. The source of these receptors is a human donor in good health (CMV status not recorded). Some clones in this sample may be carry-over from other donors' samples.

This clonotype was counted a few times. In this CDR3 the conserved last residue, phenylalanine or tryptophan, is missing, so a read error is likely. The chain recombines TRBV7-9 with TRBJ2-1, with 11 bases aligning to TRBD1. Germline CDR1 SEHNR, CDR2 FQNEAQ (reference sequence). CDR3 length equals 18 residues. J gave up 2 bases and V 6 bases, and 12 bases lay outside the gene matches. CDR3 protein: CASREGSPGQGAYNEQFL. In DNA, the CDR3 is TGTGCCAGCAGGGAAGGGAGTCCGGGACAGGGGGCCTACAATGAGCAGTTCTTA.

The chain is built from TRBV10-3 and TRBJ1-3; TRBD1 aligns across 7 bases. CDR3 length equals 15 residues. Germline-derived CDR1 and CDR2 are ENHRY and SYGVKD. The ends lost 6 bases at V and 2 bases at J; junction bases unmatched: 7. CDR3 sequence reads: CAISGLTGTGNTIYF. CDR3 coding DNA: TGTGCCATCAGCGGGTTGACAGGGACTGGAAACACCATATATTTT.

This clonotype was recorded a few times. The chain uses TRBV28 and TRBJ1-5; 7 nucleotides align to TRBD1. Trimming took 6 bases from V and 10 from J; bases not matched to a gene: 9. The CDR3 runs 13 residues. Germline CDR1 and CDR2: MDHEN and SYDVKM. The CDR3 protein is CASSYGTVNPQHF. The CDR3 nucleotides read TGTGCCAGCAGCTATGGGACAGTGAATCCCCAGCATTTT.

As for this clonotype: One base away lies a much larger clone, so this may be a sequencing read error. The conserved phenylalanine or tryptophan is not found at the CDR3 terminus, so this likely reflects a read error. The rearrangement uses TRBV7-2 and TRBJ1-5; no firm D call. Trimming removed 5 bases at V and 5 bases at J, with 13 bases between. This CDR3 contains 14 residues. Germline V CDR1 and CDR2: SGHTA, FQGNSA. CDR3 in amino acids: CASSPRVGDQPQHY. The CDR3 DNA reads TGTGCCAGCAGCCCACGGGTCGGGGATCAGCCCCAGCATTAT.

This clonotype was detected ten times or more. V is TRBV4-1 and J is TRBJ2-7; D remains ambiguous. The CDR3 is made up of 13 amino acids. CDR1 is MGHRA and CDR2 is YSYEKL in the germline V gene. V lost 0 bases, J lost 5 bases, and 8 bases lay in between. CDR3 sequence: CASSQEAQDEQYF. The CDR3 nucleotides read TGCGCCAGCAGCCAAGAAGCCCAGGACGAGCAGTACTTC.

The sample holds a few counts of this clonotype. The chain links TRBV5-1 to TRBJ2-3; weak D call: TRBD1 (5 bases). The CDR3 totals 15 residues. The germline V gene has CDR1 SGHRS and CDR2 YFSETQ. Trimming stripped 2 bases from V and 1 base from J, with 11 bases between. CDR3 nucleotide sequence: TGCGCCAGCAGCTTCTCGTGGGGCGGCACAGATACGCAGTATTTT. Residues: CASSFSWGGTDTQYF.

V gene TRBV28 combines with J gene TRBJ1-5, with 9 bases matching TRBD1. Trimming at V came to 5 bases and at J to 7 bases, leaving 6 bases not matched to a gene. CDR1 MDHEN and CDR2 SYDVKM come from the germline V gene. The CDR3 runs to 14 residues. The CDR3 sequence: CASSPWTGEQPQHF. For the CDR3, the DNA is TGTGCCAGCAGTCCCTGGACAGGGGAACAGCCCCAGCATTTT.

This clonotype has at least ten counts. In DNA, the CDR3 is TGTGCCAGCAGCCCTCACAGGGGGCTAACGATGAGCACAGATACGCAGTATTTT. As protein: CASSPHRGLTMSTDTQYF. The chain carries TRBV7-8 and TRBJ2-3; 9 bases match TRBD1. The trim removed 5 bases at V and 0 bases at J, leaving 12 bases unmatched. Looked up from germline, CDR1 is SGHVS and CDR2 is FQNEAQ. CDR3 length: 18 residues.

This sequence joins TRBV10-2 and TRBJ2-7, with D perhaps TRBD2 (6 bases). V was pared by 5 bases and J by 7 bases, with 12 bases between. Germline CDR1 is WSHSY and CDR2 is SAAADI. The CDR3 has 12 amino acids. The CDR3 sequence: CASSSRDLEQYF. The CDR3 DNA sequence: TGCGCCAGCAGTTCGCGGGACCTTGAGCAGTACTTC.

This clonotype came up once. The rearrangement links TRBV12-3 or TRBV12-4 to TRBJ2-1; tentative D call: TRBD2 (6 bases). The V gene lost 5 bases and the J gene lost 10 bases, with 12 bases spanning the gap. This CDR3 comprises 12 residues. The CDR3 DNA reads as TGTGCCAGCAGTCACGGAGGGCTAGAGCAGTTCTTC. It translates to CASSHGGLEQFF.

The chain has TRBV20-1 and TRBJ1-1; weak D call: TRBD1 (5 bases). The CDR3 runs 14 residues. The V gene's germline CDR1 is DFQATT and CDR2 SNEGSKA (reference sequence). V was trimmed by 2 bases and J by 0 bases, leaving 10 bases between them. CDR3 nucleotide sequence: TGCAGTGCTAGAAGACAGATTTTGAACACTGAAGCTTTCTTT. It encodes CSARRQILNTEAFF.

This clonotype was recorded a few times. The chain links TRBV20-1 to TRBJ2-7; no firm D call. From germline, CDR1 is DFQATT and CDR2 SNEGSKA (reference sequence). V shed 1 base and J shed 9 bases, with 28 bases lying between them. The length of the CDR3 is 17 residues. Written as DNA, the CDR3 is TGCAGTGCTAGAGTCCTTCGGACCGATCCTCAATTGGGTCGGCAGTACTTC. As protein: CSARVLRTDPQLGRQYF.

This clonotype was seen many times. V gene TRBV7-2 combines with J gene TRBJ1-6; 10 nucleotides align to TRBD1. This CDR3 is built from 18 residues. The V and J ends lost 1 base and 7 bases, in that order; junction bases with no gene match: 10. The germline V gene encodes CDR1 SGHTA and CDR2 FQGNSA. The CDR3 DNA is TGTGCCAGCAGCTTAGTTCTACGATGGGACAGGGGAAATTCACCCCTCCACTTT. Translating it yields CASSLVLRWDRGNSPLHF.

This clonotype was observed a handful of times. The CDR3: CAIGTGGNYGYTF. The CDR3 DNA follows: TGTGCCATTGGGACAGGGGGAAACTATGGCTACACCTTC. This chain uses TRBV10-3 with TRBJ1-2, with 11 positions matching TRBD1. CDR1 and CDR2 from the germline V gene are ENHRY and SYGVKD. The CDR3 contains 13 residues. The junction had 2 bases not matched to a gene; V was cut back by 9 bases and J by 2 bases.

In DNA form, the CDR3 reads TGTGCCAGTAGTGCCGGGACAGGGATTACTACTGAAGCTTTCTTT. The encoded protein is CASSAGTGITTEAFF. The rearrangement joins TRBV19 to TRBJ1-1; TRBD1 aligns across 9 bases. Germline CDR1 LNHDA, CDR2 SQIVND (reference sequence). This CDR3 spans 15 amino acids. The ends lost 5 bases at V and 5 bases at J; junction bases unmatched: 9.

This rearrangement joins TRBV7-2 to TRBJ2-7; the D is unclear. V was shortened by 2 bases and J by 2 bases, with 10 bases between the two germline ends. From germline, CDR1 is SGHTA and CDR2 FQGNSA. CDR3 length: 14 residues. CDR3 in DNA: TGTGCCAGCAGCTTACAGGCCGGTGCCTACGAGCAGTACTTC. It translates to CASSLQAGAYEQYF.

Only a few counts were recorded for this clonotype. This sequence joins TRBV7-3 and TRBJ1-1; D unresolved. Deletions cut 5 bases from V and 1 base from J, with 17 bases between. The CDR3 loop spans 16 amino acids. Germline V CDR1 and CDR2: SGHTA, FQGTGA. The CDR3 DNA reads TGTGCCAGCAGCCCCTTTTCCGGGATCCAGAACACTGAAGCTTTCTTT. This translates into CASSPFSGIQNTEAFF.

The V and J genes are TRBV9 and TRBJ2-7; D possibly corresponds to TRBD1 (5 bases). V lost 4 bases, J lost 6 bases, and 14 bases lay in between. CDR1 is SGDLS, CDR2 YYNGEE, per germline. The CDR3 length is 13 residues. CDR3 sequence reads: CASSPDTRREQYF. The CDR3, as DNA: TGTGCCAGCAGCCCGGACACAAGACGCGAGCAGTACTTC.

The sample holds a few counts of this clonotype. This sequence joins TRBV5-4 and TRBJ1-1, with 8 bases identical to TRBD1. This CDR3 region has 16 residues. The germline CDR1 and CDR2 sequences are SGHNT and YYREEE (reference sequence). The V gene end was trimmed by 0 bases and the J gene end by 1 base; junction bases not matched to a gene: 5. DNA for the CDR3: TGTGCCAGCAGCTTGGACCCGGGACAGGCGAACACTGAAGCTTTCTTT. Its translation: CASSLDPGQANTEAFF. The whole variable domain, filled in from reference TRBV5-4 and TRBJ1-1, reads ETGVTQSPTHLIKTRGQQVTLRCSSQSGHNTVSWYQQALGQGPQFIFQYYREEENGRGNFPPRFSGLQFPNYSSELNVNALELDDSALYLCASSLDPGQANTEAFFGQGTRLTVV.

This clonotype has a count of ten or more. This chain connects TRBV7-2 to TRBJ1-3, with TRBD1 identical over 7 bases. This CDR3 comprises 15 residues. Losses at the gene ends were 1 base for V and 2 bases for J; bases not matched to a gene: 2. Germline CDR1 and CDR2: SGHTA and FQGNSA. In DNA, the CDR3 is TGTGCCAGCAGCTTAGAGGGGGCGCCTGGAAACACCATATATTTT. This encodes CASSLEGAPGNTIYF.

As concerns this clonotype: Compared with germline, one end of the junction differs, possibly owing to a read error. This rearrangement joins TRBV7-6 to TRBJ2-3; 9 bases are shared with TRBD2. Looked up from germline, CDR1 is SGHVS and CDR2 is FNYEAQ. CDR3 length: 18 amino acids. The CDR3 reads CSSSLAHSLAGRTDTQYF. The CDR3 DNA follows: TGTTCCAGCAGCTTAGCTCACTCACTAGCGGGCCGCACAGATACGCAGTATTTT.

The chain couples TRBV10-3 to TRBJ1-6; D is ambiguous. The CDR3 runs to 12 residues. Germline V gene data show CDR1 as ENHRY and CDR2 as SYGVKD. The V end lost 6 bases, the J end lost 6 bases, and 6 bases lay between the germline ends. The CDR3 spells CAIREINSPLHF. Written as DNA, the CDR3 is TGTGCCATCAGGGAGATTAATTCACCCCTCCACTTT.

As for this clonotype: Sequence at one end of the junction differs from germline and may be a read error. The chain has TRBV7-2 and TRBJ1-1, with D possibly being TRBD1 (6 bases). This CDR3 is 15 amino acids long. Germline loops: CDR1 SGHTA, CDR2 FQGNSA. CDR3 residues: CASSRDIGGNTEALF. The DNA of the CDR3 is TGTGCCAGCAGCCGCGATATAGGGGGGAACACTGAAGCTTTATTT.

The chain combines TRBV7-9 with TRBJ2-2, with D perhaps assigned TRBD1 or TRBD2 (5 bases each). Trimming removed 5 bases at V and 7 bases at J, with 17 bases between. This CDR3 comprises 15 residues. Germline loops: CDR1 SEHNR, CDR2 FQNEAQ (reference sequence). This CDR3 reads CASSGTQADSGELFF. In DNA form, the CDR3 reads TGTGCCAGCAGCGGGACCCAAGCTGATAGCGGGGAGCTGTTTTTT.

This clonotype was counted at least ten times. The chain has TRBV28 and TRBJ1-1, with a tentative D call TRBD1 (5 bases). Germline V gene lookup returns CDR1 MDHEN and CDR2 SYDVKM. The CDR3 length is 12 residues. Trimming took 8 bases from V and 7 from J, leaving 14 bases between them. CDR3 in amino acids: CASGGRQVEAFF. Here the CDR3 DNA reads TGTGCCAGCGGGGGACGGCAGGTTGAAGCTTTCTTT.

The chain recombines TRBV6-1 with TRBJ1-5; D may be TRBD1 (5 bases). Germline loops: CDR1 MNHNS, CDR2 SASEGT. The CDR3 spans 17 residues. Trimming left V 7 bases short and J 0 bases short, with 19 bases between. The CDR3 DNA reads TGTGCCAGCACCCCTATCAGACAGCTTTATAGCAATCAGCCCCAGCATTTT. Translation gives CASTPIRQLYSNQPQHF.

This clonotype was counted ten times or more. The gene calls are TRBV7-2 and TRBJ1-2; 8 bases are a match to TRBD1. The CDR3 spans 14 residues. CDR1 is SGHTA and CDR2 is FQGNSA in the germline V gene. V was clipped by 5 bases and J by 3 bases; unmatched bases: 5. The CDR3 DNA reads as TGTGCCAGCAGCAAAATGACAGGGGACTATGGCTACACCTTC. Translated: CASSKMTGDYGYTF.

This chain links TRBV28 with TRBJ1-2, with 9 positions matching TRBD1. The germline CDR1 and CDR2 sequences are MDHEN and SYDVKM. Trimming removed 6 bases from V and 5 bases from J; junction bases left unmatched: 7. CDR3 length: 14 amino acids. The CDR3 loop reads CASSITGGSYGYTF. In DNA, the CDR3 is TGTGCCAGCAGCATAACAGGGGGCAGTTATGGCTACACCTTC.

The chain is built from TRBV4-2 and TRBJ2-1; 12 bases align to TRBD2. The germline gives CDR1 LGHNA, CDR2 YNFKEQ. J was trimmed by 7 bases and V by 1 base; bases with no gene match: 5. The CDR3 length is 16 residues. CDR3 DNA sequence: TGTGCCAGCAGCCAAGTATGGACTAGCGGGATGAATGAGCAGTTCTTC. As protein: CASSQVWTSGMNEQFF.

This chain's CDR3 is CATSRDQVAREQYF. The DNA of the CDR3 is TGTGCCACCAGCAGAGATCAAGTAGCGCGCGAGCAGTACTTC. The chain uses TRBV15 and TRBJ2-7, with TRBD2 as a possible D gene (5 bases). Trimming removed 0 bases from V and 6 bases from J, with 12 bases in between. The CDR3 covers 14 residues. CDR1 is LNHNV and CDR2 is YYDKDF in the germline V gene (reference sequence).

This chain uses TRBV6-5 with TRBJ2-7; D is unclear. V lost 10 bases and J lost 6, with 10 bases in between. This CDR3 has 10 residues. In germline, CDR1 is MNHEY, CDR2 SVGAGI. CDR3 region: CATGIGEQYF. The CDR3, as DNA: TGTGCCACAGGTATAGGCGAGCAGTACTTC.

This clonotype was observed a single time. This chain links TRBV29-1 with TRBJ1-2, with unresolved D. The CDR3 totals 13 residues. V was shortened by 7 bases and J by 3 bases, with 15 bases between the two germline ends. The germline V gene has CDR1 SQVTM and CDR2 ANQGSEA. The CDR3 DNA sequence: TGCAGCGCGAGGGCCCTACGGGACTATGGCTACACCTTC. It specifies CSARALRDYGYTF.